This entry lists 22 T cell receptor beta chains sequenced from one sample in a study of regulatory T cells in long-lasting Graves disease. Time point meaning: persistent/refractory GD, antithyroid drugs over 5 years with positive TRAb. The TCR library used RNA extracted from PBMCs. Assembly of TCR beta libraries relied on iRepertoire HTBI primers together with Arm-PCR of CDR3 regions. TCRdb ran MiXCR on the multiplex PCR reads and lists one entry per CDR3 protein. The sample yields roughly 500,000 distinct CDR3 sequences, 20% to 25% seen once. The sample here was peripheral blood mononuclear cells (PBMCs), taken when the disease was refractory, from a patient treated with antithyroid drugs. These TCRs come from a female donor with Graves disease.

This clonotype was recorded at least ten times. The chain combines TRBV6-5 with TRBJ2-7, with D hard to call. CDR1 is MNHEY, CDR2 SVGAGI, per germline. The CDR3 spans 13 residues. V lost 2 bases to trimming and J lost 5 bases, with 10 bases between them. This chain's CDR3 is CASSYTPWNEQYF. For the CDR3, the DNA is TGTGCCAGCAGTTACACCCCATGGAACGAGCAGTACTTC.

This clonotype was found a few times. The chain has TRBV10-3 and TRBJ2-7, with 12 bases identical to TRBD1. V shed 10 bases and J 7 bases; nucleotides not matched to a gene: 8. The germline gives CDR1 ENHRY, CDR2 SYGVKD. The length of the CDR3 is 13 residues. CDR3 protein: CATWDRGREEQYF. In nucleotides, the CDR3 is TGTGCCACCTGGGACAGGGGGCGCGAAGAGCAGTACTTC.

CDR3 region: CASSPGSGEGQPQHF. In DNA, the CDR3 is TGTGCCAGCTCACCGGGCTCCGGGGAGGGACAGCCCCAGCATTTT. The rearrangement joins TRBV18 to TRBJ1-5; D call uncertain. Germline CDR1 KGHSH, CDR2 LQKENI. The CDR3 loop spans 15 amino acids. V was shortened by 3 bases and J by 7 bases, with 16 bases between the two germline ends.

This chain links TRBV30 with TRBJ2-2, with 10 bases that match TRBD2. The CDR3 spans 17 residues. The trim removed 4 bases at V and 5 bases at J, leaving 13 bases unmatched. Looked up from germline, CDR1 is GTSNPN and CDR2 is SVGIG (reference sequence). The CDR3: CAWTSGGLLSSTGELFF. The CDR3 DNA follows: TGTGCCTGGACTAGCGGGGGCCTCCTTAGTTCTACCGGGGAGCTGTTTTTT.

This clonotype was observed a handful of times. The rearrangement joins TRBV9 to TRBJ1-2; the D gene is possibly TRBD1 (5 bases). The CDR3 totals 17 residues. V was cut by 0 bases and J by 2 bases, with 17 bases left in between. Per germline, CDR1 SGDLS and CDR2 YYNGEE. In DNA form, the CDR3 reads TGTGCCAGCAGCGTAGGGAGACAGAAGGGTCTCAACTATGGCTACACCTTC. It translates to CASSVGRQKGLNYGYTF.

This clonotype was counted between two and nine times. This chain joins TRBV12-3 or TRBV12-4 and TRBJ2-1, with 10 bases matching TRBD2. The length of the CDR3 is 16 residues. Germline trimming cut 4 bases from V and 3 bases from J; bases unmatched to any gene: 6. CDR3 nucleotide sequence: TGTGCCAGCAGTTCGTCCAGGACTAGCGGCTACAATGAGCAGTTCTTC. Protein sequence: CASSSSRTSGYNEQFF.

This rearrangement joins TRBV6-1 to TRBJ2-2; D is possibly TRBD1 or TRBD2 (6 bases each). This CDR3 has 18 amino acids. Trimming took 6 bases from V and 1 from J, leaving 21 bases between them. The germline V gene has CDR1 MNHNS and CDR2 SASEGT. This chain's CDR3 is CASSPTRGGSGNTGELFF. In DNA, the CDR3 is TGTGCCAGCAGCCCTACCCGAGGGGGTAGCGGGAACACCGGGGAGCTGTTTTTT.

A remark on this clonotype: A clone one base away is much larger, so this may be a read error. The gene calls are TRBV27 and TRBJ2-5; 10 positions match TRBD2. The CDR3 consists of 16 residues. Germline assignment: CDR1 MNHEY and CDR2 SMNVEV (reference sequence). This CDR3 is CAGSLSVAGGAETQYF. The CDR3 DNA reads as TGTGCCGGCAGTTTAAGTGTAGCGGGGGGTGCAGAGACCCAGTACTTC.

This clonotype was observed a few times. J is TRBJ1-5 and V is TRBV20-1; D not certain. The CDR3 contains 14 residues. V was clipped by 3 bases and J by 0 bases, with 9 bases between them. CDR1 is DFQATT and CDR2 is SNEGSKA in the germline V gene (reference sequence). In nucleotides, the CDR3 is TGCAGTGCTAGTAGGGCGTATAGCAATCAGCCCCAGCATTTT. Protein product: CSASRAYSNQPQHF.

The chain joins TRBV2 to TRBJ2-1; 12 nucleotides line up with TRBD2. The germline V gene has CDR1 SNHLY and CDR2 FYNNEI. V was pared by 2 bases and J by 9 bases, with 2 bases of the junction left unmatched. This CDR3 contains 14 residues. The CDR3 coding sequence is TGTGCCAGCAGTGAACTAGCGGGAGGGGTTGAGCAGTTCTTC. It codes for CASSELAGGVEQFF.

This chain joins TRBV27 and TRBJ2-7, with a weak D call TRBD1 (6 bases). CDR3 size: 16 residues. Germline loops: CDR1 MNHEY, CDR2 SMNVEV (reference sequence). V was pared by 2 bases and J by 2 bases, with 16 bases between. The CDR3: CASSLAGDYSPYEQYF. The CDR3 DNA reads TGTGCCAGCAGTTTAGCAGGGGATTACTCCCCCTACGAGCAGTACTTC.

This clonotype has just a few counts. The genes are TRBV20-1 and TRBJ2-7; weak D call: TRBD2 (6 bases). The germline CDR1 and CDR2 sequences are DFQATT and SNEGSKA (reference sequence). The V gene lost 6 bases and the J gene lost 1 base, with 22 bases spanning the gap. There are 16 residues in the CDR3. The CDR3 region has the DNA TGCAGTGCCCTCTCCCCCCGGGACTCCCCGTCCTACGAGCAGTACTTC. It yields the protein CSALSPRDSPSYEQYF.

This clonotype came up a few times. The CDR3 DNA follows: TGTGCCAGCAGTCATAGCGGGAGCATTTACGAGCAGTACTTC. Protein sequence: CASSHSGSIYEQYF. The chain recombines TRBV11-1 with TRBJ2-7; TRBD2 matches at 9 bases. The CDR3 spans 14 residues. In germline, CDR1 is SGHAT, CDR2 FQDESV (reference sequence). V trimming: 6 bases; J trimming: 4 bases; junction bases outside the gene matches: 7.

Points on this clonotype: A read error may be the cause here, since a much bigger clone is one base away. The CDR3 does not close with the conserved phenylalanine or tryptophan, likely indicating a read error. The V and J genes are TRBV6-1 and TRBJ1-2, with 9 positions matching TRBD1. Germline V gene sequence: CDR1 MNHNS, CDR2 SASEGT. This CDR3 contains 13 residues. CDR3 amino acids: CAAGGQGLGGYTS. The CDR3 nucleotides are TGTGCAGCGGGGGGACAGGGACTCGGTGGCTACACCTCC.

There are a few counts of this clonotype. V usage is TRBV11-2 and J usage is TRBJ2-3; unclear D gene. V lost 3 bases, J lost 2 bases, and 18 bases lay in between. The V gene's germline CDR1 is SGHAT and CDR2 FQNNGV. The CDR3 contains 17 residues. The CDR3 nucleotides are TGTGCCAGCAGCTTCGGTATGACGGCAGTAGTCACAGATACGCAGTATTTT. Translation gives CASSFGMTAVVTDTQYF.

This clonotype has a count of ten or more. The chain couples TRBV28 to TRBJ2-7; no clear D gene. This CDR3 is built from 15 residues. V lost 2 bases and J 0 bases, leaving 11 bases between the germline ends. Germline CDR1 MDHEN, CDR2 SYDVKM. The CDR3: CASSLGSSSSYEQYF. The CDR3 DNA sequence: TGTGCCAGCAGTTTAGGCTCTTCGAGCTCCTACGAGCAGTACTTC.

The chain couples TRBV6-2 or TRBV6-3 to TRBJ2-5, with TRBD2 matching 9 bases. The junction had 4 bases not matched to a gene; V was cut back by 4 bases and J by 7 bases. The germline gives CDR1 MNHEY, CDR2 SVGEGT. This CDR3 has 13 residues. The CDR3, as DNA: TGTGCCAGCAGTTTGGGACTAGCCGGGACCCAGTACTTC. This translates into CASSLGLAGTQYF.

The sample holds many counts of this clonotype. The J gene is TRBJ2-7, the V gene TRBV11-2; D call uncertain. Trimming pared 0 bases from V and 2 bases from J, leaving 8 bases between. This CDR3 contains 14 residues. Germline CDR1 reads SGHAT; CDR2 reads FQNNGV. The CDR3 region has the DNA TGTGCCAGCAGCTTAGACAGAGTCCCCTACGAGCAGTACTTC. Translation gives CASSLDRVPYEQYF.

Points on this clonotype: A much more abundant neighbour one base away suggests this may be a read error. The CDR3 DNA reads TGTGCCAGCAGTTCGGGAGAAACAGGGTGGCACTACGAGCAGTACTTC. Translating gives CASSSGETGWHYEQYF. This chain connects TRBV27 to TRBJ2-7; D assignment may be TRBD1 or TRBD2 (6 bases each). CDR1 and CDR2 from the germline V gene are MNHEY and SMNVEV (reference sequence). Trimming removed 4 bases at V and 3 bases at J, with 19 bases between. The CDR3 extends over 16 amino acids.

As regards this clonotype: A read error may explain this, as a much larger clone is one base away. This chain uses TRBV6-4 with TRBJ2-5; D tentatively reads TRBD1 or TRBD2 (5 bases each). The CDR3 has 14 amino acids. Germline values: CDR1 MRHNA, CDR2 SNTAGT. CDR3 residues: CASSSLGVQGTQYF. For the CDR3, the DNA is TGTGCCAGCAGTTCATTGGGGGTCCAAGGGACCCAGTACTTC.

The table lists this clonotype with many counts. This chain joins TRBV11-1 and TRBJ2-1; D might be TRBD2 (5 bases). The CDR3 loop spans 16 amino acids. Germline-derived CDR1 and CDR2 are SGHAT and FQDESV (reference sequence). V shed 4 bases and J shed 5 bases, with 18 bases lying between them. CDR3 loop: CASSSGWSEGDNEQFF. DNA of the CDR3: TGTGCCAGCAGCTCGGGATGGTCGGAAGGCGACAATGAGCAGTTCTTC.

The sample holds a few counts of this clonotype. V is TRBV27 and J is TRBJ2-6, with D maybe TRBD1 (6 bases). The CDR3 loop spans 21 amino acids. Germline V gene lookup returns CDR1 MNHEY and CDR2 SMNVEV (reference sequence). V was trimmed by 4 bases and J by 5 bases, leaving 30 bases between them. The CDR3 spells CASSSYLHLGHQGGWANVLTF. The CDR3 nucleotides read TGTGCCAGCAGTTCCTACCTCCACTTGGGACACCAGGGTGGCTGGGCCAACGTCCTGACTTTC.